This TCR beta chain was captured in a study of response to subunit inactivated influenza vaccine. TCRdb used MiXCR to reprocess the RT-PCR reads, holding one entry per CDR3 protein. The table shows roughly 540,000 distinct CDR3 sequences, with 20% to 25% occurring only once. The CDR3 has 12 amino acids. With V trimmed by 8 bases and J by 6 bases, 9 bases remained unmatched. CDR1 and CDR2 (germline): DFQATT, SNEGSKA (reference sequence). The same sample was also studied in work on T cells expressing NK-cell markers. This second study says: The authors made TCR beta cDNA libraries by 5'RACE template switching. This switching added a universal primer site and UMIs. The authors derived TCR beta repertoires from sorted CD3+CD56+NKG2C+, CD3+CD56+NKG2C- and CD3+CD56-NKG2C+ T cells. Among the eight sequenced donors, seven tested HCMV-seropositive and one tested seronegative. Among several donors, these clonotypes also ranked first in the CD3+CD56-NKG2C+ fraction. Whether expanded NKG2C+ T cell clones were HCMV specific stayed uncertain.

V usage is TRBV20-1 and J usage is TRBJ2-7, with 8 bases fitting TRBD2. The sample in question was CD4+ T cells sorted from PBMCs, obtained roughly 12 days after vaccination. The sequence came from a man aged 50 to 60 who received an inactivated influenza vaccine. The CDR3 DNA reads TGCAGTCTCAGGCGCGGGAGGCGCGAGCAGTACTTC. It yields the protein CSLRRGRREQYF.